This T cell receptor beta chain comes out of a study of metastatic and nonmetastatic thyroid tumors. Study details: Repertoires from blood and tumor or nodule tissue of malignant and benign thyroid patients were compared.

No treatment of any kind had been given to any patient before thyroid surgery. In the authors' methods: Differences in CDR3 between clinicopathological groups were drawn on to build a classifier intended to discriminate distant-metastatic papillary thyroid cancer patients. TCRdb re-clonotyped the PCR reads via MiXCR. TCRdb's processing, not the study's, gives the V and J calls here. The table includes 15,000 or so clones, roughly 24% detected once. The V and J ends lost 4 bases and 9 bases respectively, with 12 bases between them. Germline lookup yields CDR1 MDHEN and CDR2 SYDVKM. The CDR3 runs to 12 residues. This clone was found a few times.

The source is a female donor with papillary thyroid cancer or a benign thyroid nodule (not recorded which). Some clones in this sample may be carry-over from other donors' samples. Specimen: adjacent normal tissue. This chain joins TRBV28 and TRBJ1-1, with D perhaps matching TRBD1 (5 bases). The CDR3 reads CASSSQGLQAFF. CDR3 DNA: TGTGCCAGCAGTTCGCAGGGCCTTCAAGCTTTCTTT.